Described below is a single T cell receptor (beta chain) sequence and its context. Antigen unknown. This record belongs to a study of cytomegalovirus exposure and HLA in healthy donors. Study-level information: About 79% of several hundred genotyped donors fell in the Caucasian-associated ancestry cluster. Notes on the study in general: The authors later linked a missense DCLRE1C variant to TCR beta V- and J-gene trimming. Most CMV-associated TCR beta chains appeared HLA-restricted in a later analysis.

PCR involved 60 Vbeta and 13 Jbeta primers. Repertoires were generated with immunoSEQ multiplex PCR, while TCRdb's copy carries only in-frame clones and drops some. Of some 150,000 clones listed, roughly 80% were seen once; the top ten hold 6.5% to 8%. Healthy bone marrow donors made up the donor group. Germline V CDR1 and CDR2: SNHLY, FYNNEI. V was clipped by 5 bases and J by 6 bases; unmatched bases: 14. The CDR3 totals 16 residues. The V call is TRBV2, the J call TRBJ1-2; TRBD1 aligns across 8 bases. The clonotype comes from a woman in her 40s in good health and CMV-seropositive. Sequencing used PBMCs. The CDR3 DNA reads TGTGCCAGCAGTCTCCAACAGGGGGTGTTCTCCCATGGCTACACCTTC. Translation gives CASSLQQGVFSHGYTF. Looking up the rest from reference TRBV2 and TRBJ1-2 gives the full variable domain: EPEVTQTPSHQVTQMGQEVILRCVPISNHLYFYWYRQILGQKVEFLVSFYNNEISEKSEIFDDQFSVERPDGSNFTLKIRSTKLEDSAMYFCASSLQQGVFSHGYTFGSGTRLTVV.